Detailed here is one TCR beta chain. The antigen is undetermined. Naive CD8 cells lacked CD45RO and underwent positive selection for CCR7, leaving out terminally differentiated effector memory CD45RA+ cells. Libraries were prepared by immunoSEQ multiplex PCR; TCRdb keeps only in-frame clonotypes and omits some of them. The data show about 2,200,000 clones, roughly 91% seen once. This sample is part of a study of shared clonotypes between healthy human individuals. The CDR3 covers 15 residues. CDR1 MNHEY and CDR2 SVGAGI come from the germline V gene. Deletions cut 0 bases from V and 7 bases from J, with 15 bases between. Study-wide findings and caveats: Unshared clonotypes carried lower generation probabilities than those common to all four donors. Among a few donors, roughly 5% of naive CD4 clonotypes were found in common. Estimated richness values were generally larger in naive subsets than in memory subsets.

This clonotype originated in a man between 18 and 35 years old in good health. Some clones in this sample may be carry-over from other donors' samples. This chain links TRBV6-5 with TRBJ2-5; tentatively, D is TRBD2 (6 bases). The specimen was naive CD8+ T cells from PBMCs. CDR3 nucleotides: TGTGCCAGCAGTTACTCGAAGGAGGGATTCGGGACCCAGTACTTC. Protein: CASSYSKEGFGTQYF.